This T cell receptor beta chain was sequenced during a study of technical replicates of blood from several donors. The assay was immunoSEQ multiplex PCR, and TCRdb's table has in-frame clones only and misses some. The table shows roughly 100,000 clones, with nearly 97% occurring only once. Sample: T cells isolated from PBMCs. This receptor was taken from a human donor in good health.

In DNA, the CDR3 is TGTGCCAGCAGTGCCCGGGGGAGGAACACTGAAGCTTTCTTT. Protein product: CASSARGRNTEAFF. The chain employs TRBV6-1 and TRBJ1-1, with D maybe TRBD1 (5 bases). V was pared by 4 bases and J by 1 base, with 10 bases between. The CDR3 runs to 14 residues. CDR1 is MNHNS and CDR2 is SASEGT in the germline V gene.